This T cell receptor (beta chain) was documented in a study of radiation and T cells in renal cell carcinoma. Time point defined: blood 4 weeks post-SBRT, at nephrectomy. Described treatment: 15 Gy SBRT to primary tumor, nephrectomy 4 weeks later. Nephrectomy followed 15 Gy stereotactic body radiation by 4 weeks. V was clipped by 3 bases and J by 0 bases; unmatched bases: 4. This CDR3 has 15 residues. Germline V CDR1 and CDR2: KGHSH, LQKENI. About this clone itself: Antigen specificity is unknown.

Assay: immunoSEQ multiplex PCR; the TCRdb copy retains only in-frame clones and omits some. This sample yields 60,000 to 95,000 clones, of which 70% to 90% are seen a single time; 2% to 3% belongs to the top ten. Findings and caveats of the study: Without pretreatment biopsies, baseline tumor clonotype presence was undetermined.

The genes are TRBV18 and TRBJ2-7; 8 nucleotides line up with TRBD1. The sequence was collected from a woman aged 55-70 years with renal cell carcinoma. Specimen: blood, collected from a patient whose treatment included radiotherapy and nephrectomy. CDR3 sequence reads: CASSPLGQASYEQYF. The CDR3 DNA sequence: TGTGCCAGCTCACCTTTGGGACAGGCCTCCTACGAGCAGTACTTC.